These T cell receptor beta chains were read from a single sample in a study of T cells after yellow fever vaccination. Each CDR3 protein gets one entry after TCRdb re-called the 5' RACE reads with MiXCR. The table includes some 120,000 distinct CDR3 sequences, 13% to 15% detected once. Sample: CD8+ T cells sorted from PBMCs, taken 5 days after the yellow fever booster vaccination. The receptors come from a man younger than 35 who received the YFV17D yellow fever vaccine. The CDR3 runs from the conserved cysteine through the conserved F or W. D genes are given only for firm matches. For some rows the clone size is stated as once, few or many, or as a class when expanded; others skip it.

j_call d_call clone_size v_call cdr3_nt cdr3_aa
TRBJ1-1 . many TRBV28 TGTGCCAGCAGGAACGATGGACGACTGAACACTGAAGCTTTCTTT CASRNDGRLNTEAFF
TRBJ1-5 TRBD1 . TRBV20-1 TGCAGTGTGCAGGGGGATAGCAATCAGCCCCAGCATTTT CSVQGDSNQPQHF
TRBJ2-7 TRBD2 . TRBV7-6 TGTGCCAGCAGCTTGGGACGGGGGGACTCGGGGCGCGAGCAGTACTTC CASSLGRGDSGREQYF
TRBJ1-2 . . TRBV6-5 TGTGCCAGCAGCGACTTCCCGACAGGATTGAGTGGCTACACCTTC CASSDFPTGLSGYTF
TRBJ2-1 . few TRBV4-2 TGTGCCAGCAGCACAGGGTTTCCCAATGAGCAGTTCTTC CASSTGFPNEQFF
TRBJ1-5 . few TRBV27 TGTGCCAGCAGTCGGGACCCCGGCAATCAGCCCCAGCATTTT CASSRDPGNQPQHF
TRBJ2-7 . few TRBV27 TGTGCCAGCGGGCCTACTCCATTATACGAGCAGTACTTC CASGPTPLYEQYF
TRBJ2-1 . . TRBV24-1 TGTGCCACCAGTGGGAATGCAGGGCCCAACAATGAGCAGTTCTTC CATSGNAGPNNEQFF
TRBJ2-2 . few TRBV7-9 TGTGCCAGCAGCTTGCTTCGACGGGAATCGAACACCGGGGAGCTGTTTTTT CASSLLRRESNTGELFF
TRBJ2-1 TRBD1 . TRBV12-5 TGTGCTAGTGGTCCATGGGACAGGGGTATTCTGGATGAGCAGTTCTTC CASGPWDRGILDEQFF
TRBJ1-1 . . TRBV4-3 TGCGCCAGCAGCGAAGGAGGGTCCGAAGCTTTCTTT CASSEGGSEAFF
TRBJ2-7 . few TRBV10-3 TGTGCCATCAGTGGGATAGAGAATCCCTACGAGCAGTACTTC CAISGIENPYEQYF
TRBJ2-1 TRBD1 . TRBV6-5 TGTGCCAGCAGTTACTCGAGGACAGGGGGCAATGAGCAGTTCTTC CASSYSRTGGNEQFF
TRBJ1-1 . . TRBV4-2 TGTGCCAGCAGCCCGGGCCTTTTAGGGTTAGTAGGGAGGAACACTGAAGCTTTCTTT CASSPGLLGLVGRNTEAFF
TRBJ2-4 TRBD1 . TRBV3-1 TGTGCCAGCAGCCAAGAGGTGGGACAGCGCATTCAGTACTTC CASSQEVGQRIQYF
TRBJ2-7 . . TRBV4-1 TGCGCCAGCAGCCATCCCGCGCTCGGGACCTACGAGCAGTACTTC CASSHPALGTYEQYF
TRBJ2-4 . few TRBV27 TGTGCCAGCAGTTTATTTGGTGGACCCCGGGCTTCAGCCAAAAACATTCAGTACTTC CASSLFGGPRASAKNIQYF
TRBJ1-2 . . TRBV19 TGTGCCAGTAGGGAGAGTCCCTCAGGGGCCCGATATGGCTACACCTTC CASRESPSGARYGYTF
TRBJ1-2 . few TRBV6-1 TGTGCCAGCAGTGAAAACTATGGCTACACCTTC CASSENYGYTF
TRBJ2-2 TRBD1 . TRBV7-2 TGTGCCAGCAGCCCCCGGGACAGGGCTCCCTCTGGGGAGCTGTTTTTT CASSPRDRAPSGELFF
TRBJ1-3 . few TRBV13 TGTGCCAGCAGTTCACAGGGAAGTACTGGAAACACCATATATTTT CASSSQGSTGNTIYF
TRBJ2-5 TRBD2 many TRBV7-9 TGTGCCAGCCGTGGGGGGGGAGAGACCCAGTACTTC CASRGGGETQYF
TRBJ2-7 . few TRBV19 TGTGCCAGTAGTCCATCCGGGTCCGGCGGGTACGAGCAGTACTTC CASSPSGSGGYEQYF
TRBJ2-7 . . TRBV5-1 TGCGCCAGCAGCGGAAACAGCTACGAGCAGTACTTC CASSGNSYEQYF
TRBJ2-3 . . TRBV29-1 TGCAGCGTTGTACGGCAGGGGAGGGGAGATACGCAGTATTTT CSVVRQGRGDTQYF